Sequencing of this T cell receptor (beta chain) was carried out in a study of identical twins. The study, taken as a whole, reports: Shared out-of-frame alpha sequences (those common to twins) showed excess low generation probability.

Trimming shortened V by 8 bases and J by 7 bases, and 16 bases separated the two germline ends. The CDR3 is made up of 13 amino acids. TCRdb ran MiXCR on the 5' RACE reads and lists one entry per CDR3 protein. Of under 900,000 distinct CDR3 sequences in the sample, roughly an eighth are singletons; the top ten hold around 1.5%. This clonotype was found a few times. Its antigen is undetermined. Separately, the same data were catalogued under a study of yellow fever vaccine responses in identical twins.

Sequenced sample: PBMCs. This receptor was taken from a woman under 30 in good health. The chain links TRBV12-3 or TRBV12-4 to TRBJ2-3, with D tentatively TRBD1 or TRBD2 (6 bases each). The CDR3 region is CASESGAGYTQYF. Here the CDR3 DNA reads TGTGCCAGCGAGTCGGGGGCCGGGTATACGCAGTATTTT.